The 32 T cell receptor beta chains below all came from one sample that was sequenced in a study of shared clonotypes between healthy human individuals. Profiling relied on immunoSEQ multiplex PCR, and the TCRdb table lists in-frame clones only, not all of them. The data show a few million clones, with just over 90% seen just once and 0.3% to 0.4% held by the top ten. The sequenced sample was naive CD4+ T cells from PBMCs. The subset is: CD45RA+ positively selected. The receptors come from a man aged 18 to 30 in good health. Some clones in this sample may be carry-over from other donors' samples.

This sequence joins TRBV6-5 and TRBJ2-1; the D gene could be TRBD1 or TRBD2 (5 bases each). The CDR3 is made up of 15 amino acids. CDR1 is MNHEY and CDR2 is SVGAGI in the germline V gene. V was clipped by 6 bases and J by 9 bases, with 21 bases between them. The CDR3 nucleotides are TGTGCCAGCAGAGTCGGCGGCCGGGGCAGTGGTGAGCAGTTCTTC. This translates into CASRVGGRGSGEQFF.

The rearrangement links TRBV15 to TRBJ2-4, with a possible D match to TRBD2 (6 bases). Germline V gives CDR1 LNHNV, CDR2 YYDKDF (reference sequence). V lost 3 bases to trimming and J lost 8 bases, with 8 bases between them. The length of the CDR3 is 12 residues. The CDR3 nucleotides read TGTGCCACCAGCAGGGGGGGAGACATTCAGTACTTC. It codes for CATSRGGDIQYF.

The chain has TRBV7-2 and TRBJ2-7; TRBD1 matches 9 bases. Trimming took 4 bases from V and 7 from J; bases not matched to a gene: 11. The CDR3 extends over 15 amino acids. The V gene's germline CDR1 is SGHTA and CDR2 FQGNSA. CDR3 sequence: CASSSTGGLSGEQYF. The CDR3 DNA reads as TGTGCCAGCAGCTCAACAGGGGGCCTATCGGGGGAGCAGTACTTC.

The chain employs TRBV2 and TRBJ2-7; D uncertain. V lost 1 base to trimming and J lost 3 bases, with 16 bases between them. CDR3 length: 16 amino acids. Germline values: CDR1 SNHLY, CDR2 FYNNEI. The chain's CDR3 is CASSEGNLGNGYEQYF. The CDR3 region has the DNA TGTGCCAGCAGTGAAGGGAATTTAGGGAACGGCTACGAGCAGTACTTC.

The V gene is TRBV18, the J gene TRBJ1-4, with D tentatively TRBD1 (5 bases). V lost 3 bases, J lost 8 bases, and 16 bases lay in between. The CDR3 is 15 amino acids. Germline V gene lookup returns CDR1 KGHSH and CDR2 LQKENI. The CDR3, as DNA: TGTGCCAGCTCACCGGCCCCGGGACGGATCGAAAAACTGTTTTTT. The encoded protein is CASSPAPGRIEKLFF.

The chain employs TRBV27 and TRBJ2-1, with TRBD2 matching over 16 bases. CDR1 MNHEY and CDR2 SMNVEV come from the germline V gene (reference sequence). CDR3 size: 18 residues. Losses at the gene ends were 3 bases for V and 5 bases for J; bases not matched to a gene: 7. CDR3 DNA sequence: TGTGCCAGCAGTTTCGGGGGACTAGCGGGAGGGTCCAACAATGAGCAGTTCTTC. Protein: CASSFGGLAGGSNNEQFF.

V gene TRBV28 combines with J gene TRBJ2-7; the D is unclear. The CDR3 has 11 amino acids. Germline CDR1 and CDR2: MDHEN and SYDVKM. The germline V and J ends were trimmed by 6 bases and 5 bases, with 8 bases remaining between them. The CDR3, as DNA: TGTGCCAGCAGGACATGGGACGAGCAGTACTTC. It specifies CASRTWDEQYF.

The chain joins TRBV5-1 to TRBJ2-5, with 10 positions matching TRBD1. V trimming: 3 bases; J trimming: 4 bases; junction bases outside the gene matches: 9. The germline gives CDR1 SGHRS, CDR2 YFSETQ. The CDR3 has 16 amino acids. CDR3 residues: CASSSSRQGAGETQYF. The CDR3 DNA follows: TGCGCCAGCAGCTCAAGTCGACAGGGGGCCGGAGAGACCCAGTACTTC. Complete variable domain (other parts from reference TRBV5-1 and TRBJ2-5): KAGVTQTPRYLIKTRGQQVTLSCSPISGHRSVSWYQQTPGQGLQFLFEYFSETQRNKGNFPGRFSGRQFSNSRSEMNVSTLELGDSALYLCASSSSRQGAGETQYFGPGTRLLVL.

The chain carries TRBV4-1 and TRBJ2-1; 10 nucleotides align to TRBD2. Germline trimming cut 3 bases from V and 9 bases from J; bases unmatched to any gene: 11. Germline values: CDR1 MGHRA, CDR2 YSYEKL. The CDR3 covers 16 residues. The CDR3 region has the DNA TGCGCCAGCAGCCATGAGAGGCTAGCGGGAGTGTCTGAGCAGTTCTTC. Amino acid sequence: CASSHERLAGVSEQFF.

V is TRBV28 and J is TRBJ2-5, with 8 bases matching TRBD1. V lost 4 bases, J lost 4 bases, and 11 bases stayed unmatched. Germline CDR1 MDHEN, CDR2 SYDVKM. The CDR3 consists of 16 residues. CDR3 protein: CASSSGTGAQLETQYF. The CDR3, as DNA: TGTGCCAGCAGTTCAGGGACAGGCGCACAGTTAGAGACCCAGTACTTC.

The chain carries TRBV7-9 and TRBJ2-1; TRBD2 aligns across 7 bases. Germline loops: CDR1 SEHNR, CDR2 FQNEAQ (reference sequence). This CDR3 region has 16 residues. The V segment lost 1 base and the J segment 9 bases; nucleotides outside the gene matches: 12. Written as DNA, the CDR3 is TGTGCCAGCAGCTTAGGCGGGGGACTATTTAGCGGTGAGCAGTTCTTC. Amino acids: CASSLGGGLFSGEQFF. The full variable domain, rest sourced from reference TRBV7-9 and TRBJ2-1, is DTGVSQNPRHKITKRGQNVTFRCDPISEHNRLYWYRQTLGQGPEFLTYFQNEAQLEKSRLLSDRFSAERPKGSFSTLEIQRTEQGDSAMYLCASSLGGGLFSGEQFFGPGTRLTVL.

This clone was seen just once. The CDR3 DNA reads as TGTGCCAGCAGCTCGAATGTCAATTCCTACGAGCAGTACTTC. It yields the protein CASSSNVNSYEQYF. J is TRBJ2-7 and V is TRBV11-1, with D hard to call. Germline V gives CDR1 SGHAT, CDR2 FQDESV (reference sequence). V shed 4 bases and J shed 1 base, with 11 bases lying between them. The CDR3 totals 14 residues.

V gene TRBV7-6 combines with J gene TRBJ2-1, with unresolved D. V was cut by 5 bases and J by 8 bases, with 22 bases left in between. Germline values: CDR1 SGHVS, CDR2 FNYEAQ. The CDR3 is made up of 16 amino acids. The CDR3 loop reads CASSPELETASDEQFF. CDR3 DNA sequence: TGTGCCAGCAGCCCCGAGCTCGAGACCGCGAGCGATGAGCAGTTCTTC.

The CDR3 is CSARTGVDYGYTF. The DNA for the CDR3 is TGCAGCGCCCGGACAGGGGTCGATTATGGCTACACCTTC. The chain combines TRBV29-1 with TRBJ1-2; 9 nucleotides agree with TRBD1. CDR3 length: 13 residues. The junction had 8 bases not matched to a gene; V was cut back by 7 bases and J by 5 bases. The germline V gene has CDR1 SQVTM and CDR2 ANQGSEA.

The J gene is TRBJ2-7, the V gene TRBV27; D is possibly TRBD1 (5 bases). CDR1 is MNHEY and CDR2 is SMNVEV in the germline V gene (reference sequence). The V and J ends lost 4 bases and 12 bases respectively, with 16 bases between them. The CDR3 is 12 amino acids. CDR3 sequence reads: CASSSHQGKLYF. The CDR3 DNA reads as TGTGCCAGCAGTTCCCACCAGGGAAAGCTGTACTTC.

The table lists this clone with a few counts. The chain employs TRBV11-1 and TRBJ1-2; tentative D call: TRBD1 (5 bases). CDR1 is SGHAT and CDR2 is FQDESV in the germline V gene (reference sequence). CDR3 length equals 14 residues. V lost 5 bases to trimming and J lost 9 bases, with 19 bases between them. CDR3 residues: CASSPGGIKKSYTF. CDR3 DNA sequence: TGTGCCAGCAGCCCCGGGGGGATCAAGAAAAGCTACACCTTC.

Notes on this clone: This sample also contains other DNA sequences that code for the same CDR3. The V gene is TRBV14, the J gene TRBJ1-4, with D uncertain. Deletions cut 2 bases from V and 11 bases from J, with 6 bases between. The germline gives CDR1 SGHDN, CDR2 FVKESK. This CDR3 is built from 11 residues. CDR3 sequence reads: CASSQREKLFF. CDR3 bases: TGTGCCAGCAGCCAACGGGAGAAACTGTTTTTT.

Only one count was recorded for this clone. This chain uses TRBV10-1 with TRBJ2-1; TRBD2 agrees at 13 bases. Trimming cost V 3 bases and J 1 base; bases outside gene matches: 12. Per the germline V gene, CDR1 is WNHNN and CDR2 is SYGVQD (reference sequence). The CDR3 is made up of 20 amino acids. Written as DNA, the CDR3 is TGCGCCAGCAGTGATGGGGCAAACGGGACTAGCGGGGCGTCCTACAATGAGCAGTTCTTC. It encodes CASSDGANGTSGASYNEQFF.

V is TRBV5-1 and J is TRBJ1-2; TRBD1 matches 8 bases. Trimming removed 7 bases from V and 3 bases from J; junction bases left unmatched: 8. CDR1 and CDR2 from the germline V gene are SGHRS and YFSETQ. The CDR3 is made up of 14 amino acids. CDR3 protein: CASGPGTGDYGYTF. CDR3 bases: TGCGCCAGCGGTCCCGGGACAGGCGACTATGGCTACACCTTC.

The chain is built from TRBV29-1 and TRBJ2-7, with 7 positions matching TRBD1. Germline CDR1 reads SQVTM; CDR2 reads ANQGSEA. The V and J ends lost 7 bases and 2 bases, in that order; junction bases with no gene match: 11. The CDR3 consists of 14 residues. CDR3 sequence (DNA): TGCAGCGGATCTAACAGGGGCCCGGCCTACGAGCAGTACTTC. The encoded protein is CSGSNRGPAYEQYF.

This chain uses TRBV10-3 with TRBJ2-3; 7 bases map to TRBD1. The J segment lost 0 bases and the V segment lost 3 bases, leaving 3 bases of the junction unmatched. The germline gives CDR1 ENHRY, CDR2 SYGVKD. The CDR3 sequence is 15 residues long. The DNA for the CDR3 is TGTGCCATCAGTGACCGACAGGGAAGCACAGATACGCAGTATTTT. Translation gives CAISDRQGSTDTQYF.

V and J are TRBV4-1 and TRBJ1-4; no clear D. The CDR3 totals 13 residues. V gave up 1 base and J gave up 7 bases, with 7 bases separating them. Germline V gene sequence: CDR1 MGHRA, CDR2 YSYEKL. CDR3 sequence reads: CASSQVNREKLFF. The CDR3 coding sequence is TGCGCCAGCAGCCAAGTGAACCGTGAAAAACTGTTTTTT.

The V and J genes are TRBV5-6 and TRBJ2-7; D could derive from TRBD1 or TRBD2 (5 bases each). V lost 4 bases and J lost 4, with 21 bases in between. Germline CDR1 reads SGHDT; CDR2 reads YYEEEE. The CDR3 has 16 amino acids. CDR3 nucleotides: TGTGCCAGCAGCAACCCCGGGGACCTCAGCCGGTACGAGCAGTACTTC. The encoded protein is CASSNPGDLSRYEQYF. The variable domain in full, with the rest retrieved from reference TRBV5-6 and TRBJ2-7, is DAGVTQSPTHLIKTRGQQVTLRCSPKSGHDTVSWYQQALGQGPQFIFQYYEEEERQRGNFPDRFSGHQFPNYSSELNVNALLLGDSALYLCASSNPGDLSRYEQYFGPGTRLTVT.

The rearrangement joins TRBV27 to TRBJ2-3, with 14 bases identical to TRBD2. This CDR3 has 19 amino acids. Trimming cost V 7 bases and J 3 bases; bases outside gene matches: 15. The V gene's germline CDR1 is MNHEY and CDR2 SMNVEV (reference sequence). The CDR3 loop is CASTSGTSGRKGVTDTQYF. CDR3 coding DNA: TGTGCCAGCACCTCCGGGACTAGCGGGAGAAAGGGAGTAACAGATACGCAGTATTTT.

This sequence joins TRBV5-6 and TRBJ2-7; tentatively, D is TRBD2 (5 bases). CDR3 length: 13 residues. The V and J ends lost 1 base and 5 bases respectively, with 10 bases between them. From germline, CDR1 is SGHDT and CDR2 YYEEEE. The CDR3 bases are TGTGCCAGCAGCTTGCCTAGCTTCAACGAGCAGTACTTC. It specifies CASSLPSFNEQYF.

The chain joins TRBV19 to TRBJ1-1; D might be TRBD1 (6 bases). The V gene lost 2 bases and the J gene lost 4 bases, with 29 bases spanning the gap. The length of the CDR3 is 20 residues. Germline CDR1 is LNHDA and CDR2 is SQIVND (reference sequence). The CDR3 loop is CASSIRGGSQGRLRGTEAFF. The DNA for the CDR3 is TGTGCCAGTAGTATAAGGGGAGGATCACAGGGAAGGCTAAGAGGCACTGAAGCTTTCTTT.

The chain couples TRBV2 to TRBJ2-3, with 9 bases that match TRBD2. With V trimmed by 10 bases and J by 0 bases, 5 bases remained unmatched. Germline CDR1 and CDR2: SNHLY and FYNNEI. CDR3 length: 14 amino acids. The CDR3 here is CATRLAASTDTQYF. Here the CDR3 DNA reads TGTGCCACTCGACTAGCGGCTAGCACAGATACGCAGTATTTT.

The J gene is TRBJ2-5, the V gene TRBV7-9, with no clear D. From germline, CDR1 is SEHNR and CDR2 FQNEAQ (reference sequence). Trimming stripped 7 bases from V and 5 bases from J, with 14 bases between. The CDR3 loop spans 13 amino acids. CDR3 DNA sequence: TGTGCCAGCACCCCGGGCCAAGGGGAGACCCAGTACTTC. It is translated as CASTPGQGETQYF.

This chain links TRBV5-1 with TRBJ2-5; no firm D call. V lost 2 bases to trimming and J lost 5 bases, with 10 bases between them. Germline CDR1 and CDR2: SGHRS and YFSETQ. This CDR3 has 13 residues. The CDR3 coding sequence is TGCGCCAGCAGCTTACCTCCAATGGAGACCCAGTACTTC. Translated: CASSLPPMETQYF.

J is TRBJ2-4 and V is TRBV2; a possible D gene is TRBD1 (6 bases). Germline lookup yields CDR1 SNHLY and CDR2 FYNNEI. Trimming shortened V by 0 bases and J by 0 bases, and 15 bases separated the two germline ends. The CDR3 is 18 amino acids. CDR3 nucleotide sequence: TGTGCCAGCAGTGAAGCAATACAGGGTACACTAGCCAAAAACATTCAGTACTTC. Residues: CASSEAIQGTLAKNIQYF.

The J gene is TRBJ2-2, the V gene TRBV11-3; D not certain. The germline V and J ends were trimmed by 0 bases and 8 bases, with 10 bases remaining between them. There are 14 residues in the CDR3. Germline CDR1 reads SGHNT; CDR2 reads YENEEA. The CDR3 sequence is CASSLDLGTGELFF. The CDR3 DNA reads TGTGCCAGCAGCTTAGATCTTGGAACGGGGGAGCTGTTTTTT.

This rearrangement joins TRBV7-9 to TRBJ1-4; D not resolved. Germline CDR1 and CDR2: SEHNR and FQNEAQ (reference sequence). The CDR3 length is 15 residues. Trimming removed 1 base from V and 11 bases from J, with 17 bases in between. This chain's CDR3 is CASSLVGPPPRKLFF. In nucleotides, the CDR3 is TGTGCCAGCAGCTTAGTTGGCCCGCCGCCGAGGAAACTGTTTTTT.